These 2 T cell receptor beta chains were all obtained from the same sample, sequenced in a study of T cells in Graves' hyperthyroidism and ophthalmopathy. Using RNA transcripts as the source, TCR beta CDR3 regions were amplified. Initially, a first-round RT-PCR of the TCR CDR3 employed the HTBI primer set. TCRdb called the multiplex PCR reads again in MiXCR, with one record for every CDR3 protein. The sample lists about 300,000 distinct CDR3 sequences, around 19% seen once, with just under 40% in the top ten. Specimen: blood. The origin of the receptors is a man over 45 with Graves' ophthalmopathy.

This clonotype was counted a few times. The chain recombines TRBV7-3 with TRBJ1-1; D is uncertain. The CDR3 totals 15 residues. V was shortened by 5 bases and J by 4 bases, with 17 bases between the two germline ends. Looked up from germline, CDR1 is SGHTA and CDR2 is FQGTGA. The CDR3 nucleotides are TGTGCCAGCAGCCCGAGGGCTCGGGCTGGCACTGAAGCTTTCTTT. Its protein is CASSPRARAGTEAFF.

The genes are TRBV19 and TRBJ1-5; D is ambiguous. V was trimmed by 10 bases and J by 4 bases, leaving 14 bases between them. Germline-derived CDR1 and CDR2 are LNHDA and SQIVND (reference sequence). CDR3 length equals 13 residues. CDR3 DNA sequence: TGTGCCACCTCCGGCAGCCTAAATCAGCCCCAGCATTTT. This translates into CATSGSLNQPQHF.